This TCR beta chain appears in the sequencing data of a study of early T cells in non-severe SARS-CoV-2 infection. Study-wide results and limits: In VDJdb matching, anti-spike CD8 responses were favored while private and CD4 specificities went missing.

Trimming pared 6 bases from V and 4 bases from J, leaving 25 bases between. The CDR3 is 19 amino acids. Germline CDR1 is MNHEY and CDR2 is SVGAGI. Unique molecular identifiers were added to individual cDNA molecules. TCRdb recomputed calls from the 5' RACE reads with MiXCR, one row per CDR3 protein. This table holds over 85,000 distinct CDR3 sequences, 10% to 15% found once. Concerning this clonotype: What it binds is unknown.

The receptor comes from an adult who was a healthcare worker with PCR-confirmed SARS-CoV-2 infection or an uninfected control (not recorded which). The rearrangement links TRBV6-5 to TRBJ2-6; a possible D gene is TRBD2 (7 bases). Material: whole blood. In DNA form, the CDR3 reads TGTGCCAGCAGCCCAAGGGGGGGCGGTTTATCCACCGGGGCCAACGTCCTGACTTTC. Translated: CASSPRGGGLSTGANVLTF.